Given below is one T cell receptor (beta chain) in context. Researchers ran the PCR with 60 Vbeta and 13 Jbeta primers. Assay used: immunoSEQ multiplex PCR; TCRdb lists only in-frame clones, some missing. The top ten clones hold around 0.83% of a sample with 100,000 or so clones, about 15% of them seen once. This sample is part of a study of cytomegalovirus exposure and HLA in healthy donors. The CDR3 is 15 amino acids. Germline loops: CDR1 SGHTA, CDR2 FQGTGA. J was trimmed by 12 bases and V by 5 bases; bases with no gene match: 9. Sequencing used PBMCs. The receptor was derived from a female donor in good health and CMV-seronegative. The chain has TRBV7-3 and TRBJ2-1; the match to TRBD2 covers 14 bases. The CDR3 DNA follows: TGTGCCAGCAGCCCAAGCGGGACTAGCGGGAGTATGCAGTTCTTC. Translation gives CASSPSGTSGSMQFF. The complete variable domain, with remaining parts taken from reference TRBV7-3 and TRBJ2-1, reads GAGVSQTPSNKVTEKGKYVELRCDPISGHTALYWYRQSLGQGPEFLIYFQGTGAADDSGLPNDRFFAVRPEGSVSTLKIQRTERGDSAVYLCASSPSGTSGSMQFFGPGTRLTVL.